These 16 T cell receptor beta chains were sequenced from one sample in a study of blood T cell repertoires in COVID-19. Clones were read by immunoSEQ multiplex PCR, and TCRdb kept only the in-frame ones, dropping some. The sample has 90,000 or so clones; 70% to 80% are singletons. Sequencing was carried out using peripheral blood. These receptors were collected from a human donor in a cohort sampled during active COVID-19.

The V call is TRBV5-1, the J call TRBJ2-1; 11 positions match TRBD2. Germline assignment: CDR1 SGHRS and CDR2 YFSETQ. The CDR3 runs to 15 residues. The V and J ends lost 3 bases and 15 bases, in that order; junction bases with no gene match: 14. In nucleotides, the CDR3 is TGCGCCAGCAGCTCCACAACTAGCGGGGGAACTGAGGGGTTCTTC. The encoded protein is CASSSTTSGGTEGFF.

The chain combines TRBV3-1 (or the pseudogene TRBV3-2) with TRBJ2-1; the D gene is possibly TRBD2 (6 bases). The V gene's germline CDR1 is LGHDT and CDR2 YNNKEL (reference sequence). Between the trimmed V and J ends, which lost 0 bases and 1 base, there was a span of 13 bases. The CDR3 contains 17 residues. In nucleotides, the CDR3 is TGTGCCAGCAGCCAAGACATCAACGGGAGATCCTACAATGAGCAGTTCTTC. Encoded protein: CASSQDINGRSYNEQFF.

A few counts support this clone. The CDR3 coding sequence is TGTGCCAGCAGCTTGGGGCTGGGACTAGCGGGAGGTCGTTACGAGCAGTACTTC. This sequence encodes CASSLGLGLAGGRYEQYF. V is TRBV7-8 and J is TRBJ2-7; TRBD2 aligns across 15 bases. With V trimmed by 3 bases and J by 4 bases, 10 bases remained unmatched. The CDR3 is made up of 18 amino acids. Germline V gene sequence: CDR1 SGHVS, CDR2 FQNEAQ.

This clone was picked up many times. V gene TRBV10-2 combines with J gene TRBJ1-2, with D possibly TRBD1 on 6 matching bases. The CDR3 has 14 amino acids. Trimming left V 6 bases short and J 5 bases short, with 16 bases between. The germline V gene has CDR1 WSHSY and CDR2 SAAADI. This CDR3 is CASRPSGGGYGYTF. CDR3 DNA sequence: TGCGCCAGCAGACCCTCGGGGGGCGGTTATGGCTACACCTTC.

This sequence joins TRBV5-1 and TRBJ2-6; 7 bases fit TRBD1. The CDR3 is 18 residues long. V lost 4 bases to trimming and J lost 0 bases; unmatched junction nucleotides: 10. The germline V gene encodes CDR1 SGHRS and CDR2 YFSETQ. CDR3 DNA sequence: TGCGCCAGCAGCCCCTTACAGGGGCCCTCCTCTGGGGCCAACGTCCTGACTTTC. Its translation: CASSPLQGPSSGANVLTF.

This clone was seen only a few times. This chain links TRBV4-1 with TRBJ2-1, with TRBD1 matching 7 bases. V lost 3 bases to trimming and J lost 0 bases; unmatched junction nucleotides: 5. The germline CDR1 and CDR2 sequences are MGHRA and YSYEKL. CDR3 length equals 16 residues. CDR3 amino acids: CASSQWTGSSYNEQFF. In DNA, the CDR3 is TGCGCCAGCAGCCAGTGGACAGGTTCCTCCTACAATGAGCAGTTCTTC.

This clone was found once. The chain couples TRBV4-2 to TRBJ2-2; D is perhaps TRBD2 (6 bases). The length of the CDR3 is 17 residues. Germline CDR1 reads LGHNA; CDR2 reads YNFKEQ. V lost 1 base and J lost 0, with 12 bases in between. CDR3 region: CASSQGVAGTNTGELFF. CDR3 coding DNA: TGTGCCAGCAGCCAAGGAGTTGCGGGAACGAACACCGGGGAGCTGTTTTTT.

The rearrangement uses TRBV5-1 and TRBJ1-6; D remains unclear. Looked up from germline, CDR1 is SGHRS and CDR2 is YFSETQ. Trimming pared 3 bases from V and 7 bases from J, leaving 14 bases between. This CDR3 spans 15 amino acids. CDR3 coding DNA: TGCGCCAGCAGCTGGAGGGCGGGATCAAATTCACCCCTCCACTTT. This sequence encodes CASSWRAGSNSPLHF.

This chain links TRBV30 with TRBJ1-5; 9 positions match TRBD1. CDR1 and CDR2 (germline): GTSNPN, SVGIG (reference sequence). V shed 0 bases and J 7 bases; nucleotides not matched to a gene: 13. The CDR3 totals 17 residues. The CDR3 DNA is TGTGCCTGGAGTGTACATTTCTCGGGGACAGGGCGACAGCCCCAGCATTTT. Translating it yields CAWSVHFSGTGRQPQHF. Supplemented by reference TRBV30 and TRBJ1-5, the full variable domain reads SQTIHQWPATLVQPVGSPLSLECTVEGTSNPNLYWYRQAAGRGLQLLFYSVGIGQISSEVPQNLSASRPQDRQFILSSKKLLLSDSGFYLCAWSVHFSGTGRQPQHFGDGTRLSIL.

V and J are TRBV7-9 and TRBJ2-3; 7 bases map to TRBD1. The length of the CDR3 is 12 residues. V dropped 5 bases and J dropped 12; count of bases not matched to a gene: 8. Germline V gives CDR1 SEHNR, CDR2 FQNEAQ (reference sequence). The CDR3, as DNA: TGTGCCAGCAGCCTCGGGACAGATTTACAGTATTTT. Protein sequence: CASSLGTDLQYF.

This sequence joins TRBV5-6 and TRBJ2-7; possible D gene TRBD1, 5 bases. The CDR3 consists of 15 residues. Germline V gene data show CDR1 as SGHDT and CDR2 as YYEEEE. The V end was cut by 4 bases, the J end by 0 bases, with 14 bases between. CDR3 in DNA: TGTGCCAGCAGCCGTGGCCAAACAGGCTCCTACGAGCAGTACTTC. It yields the protein CASSRGQTGSYEQYF.

V is TRBV28 and J is TRBJ1-1; no definite D call. Trimming shortened V by 3 bases and J by 3 bases, and 14 bases separated the two germline ends. The germline V gene encodes CDR1 MDHEN and CDR2 SYDVKM. The CDR3 length is 15 residues. The CDR3 sequence: CASSLGGREYTEAFF. CDR3 DNA: TGTGCCAGCAGTTTGGGAGGGAGGGAGTACACTGAAGCTTTCTTT.

This clone was found a few times. The chain couples TRBV2 to TRBJ2-7, with D perhaps TRBD2 (6 bases). Germline-derived CDR1 and CDR2 are SNHLY and FYNNEI. The CDR3 has 13 residues. Trimming removed 3 bases at V and 6 bases at J, with 12 bases between. DNA for the CDR3: TGTGCCAGCAGTGACGGGCAGGAGGGCGAGCAGTACTTC. As protein: CASSDGQEGEQYF.

The chain links TRBV19 to TRBJ1-1, with 9 bases identical to TRBD1. This CDR3 region has 14 residues. The V segment lost 5 bases and the J segment 4 bases; nucleotides outside the gene matches: 5. Germline V gene lookup returns CDR1 LNHDA and CDR2 SQIVND (reference sequence). The CDR3 loop reads CASSPGTGLTEAFF. CDR3 DNA sequence: TGTGCCAGTAGTCCTGGGACAGGGCTCACTGAAGCTTTCTTT. The variable domain in full, with the rest retrieved from reference TRBV19 and TRBJ1-1, is DGGITQSPKYLFRKEGQNVTLSCEQNLNHDAMYWYRQDPGQGLRLIYYSQIVNDFQKGDIAEGYSVSREKKESFPLTVTSAQKNPTAFYLCASSPGTGLTEAFFGQGTRLTVV.

V usage is TRBV5-5 and J usage is TRBJ2-4; D not resolved. The CDR3 is 20 residues long. Trimming took off 7 bases at V and 1 base at J, with 30 bases between the two ends. Germline CDR1 and CDR2: SGHKS and YYEKEE (reference sequence). CDR3: CASASQPTWSQAGAKNIQYF. The CDR3 bases are TGTGCCAGCGCCTCCCAACCTACCTGGTCTCAAGCCGGGGCCAAAAACATTCAGTACTTC.

This rearrangement joins TRBV6-2 or TRBV6-3 to TRBJ1-5; D is perhaps TRBD1 (6 bases). This CDR3 region has 19 residues. Germline V gene data show CDR1 as MNHEY and CDR2 as SVGEGT. Trimming took off 2 bases at V and 0 bases at J, with 20 bases between the two ends. Here the CDR3 reads CASSYPVRGGGHSNQPQHF. In DNA form, the CDR3 reads TGTGCCAGCAGTTACCCCGTTCGGGGAGGGGGGCATAGCAATCAGCCCCAGCATTTT.